These T cell receptor beta chains were read from a single sample in a study of metastatic and nonmetastatic thyroid tumors. TCRdb reassembled clones from the PCR reads with MiXCR. Of tens of thousands of clones in the sample, approximately 22% were seen once. Sequencing was carried out using blood. These receptors originate from a female donor with papillary thyroid cancer or a benign thyroid nodule (not recorded which). Some clones in this sample may be carry-over from other donors' samples. The CDR3 runs from the conserved cysteine through the conserved F or W. The order of the fields is CDR3 protein, CDR3 DNA, CDR3 length, D gene, V gene, clone size, J gene. A D gene is named only where the DNA matches it firmly. Expanded clones are given a class, and other clones once, few, many or no size at all.

CDR3aa: CASRQGQGGTEAFF; CDR3nt: TGTGCCAGCAGACAGGGACAGGGTGGAACTGAAGCTTTCTTT; len: 14; d_gene: TRBD1; v_gene: TRBV28; abundance: many; j_gene: TRBJ1-1
CDR3aa: CASSTGGEQFF; CDR3nt: TGTGCCAGTAGCACGGGAGGCGAGCAGTTCTTC; len: 11; d_gene: TRBD2; v_gene: TRBV19; abundance: medium-sized; j_gene: TRBJ2-1
CDR3aa: CASSDSGPSVGGEQYF; CDR3nt: TGTGCCAGCAGTGACTCGGGCCCGTCAGTAGGTGGGGAGCAGTACTTC; len: 16; d_gene: -; v_gene: TRBV2; abundance: many; j_gene: TRBJ2-7
CDR3aa: CASSPTTSTDTQYF; CDR3nt: TGTGCCAGCAGCCCGACTACCAGCACAGATACGCAGTATTTT; len: 14; d_gene: -; v_gene: TRBV3-1; abundance: many; j_gene: TRBJ2-3
CDR3aa: CASSQGNEQYF; CDR3nt: TGTGCCAGCAGTCAGGGGAACGAGCAGTACTTC; len: 11; d_gene: -; v_gene: TRBV6-1; abundance: few; j_gene: TRBJ2-7
CDR3aa: CATSRDRQGWTEAFF; CDR3nt: TGTGCCACCAGCAGAGACCGACAGGGTTGGACTGAAGCTTTCTTT; len: 15; d_gene: TRBD1; v_gene: TRBV15; abundance: few; j_gene: TRBJ1-1
CDR3aa: CASSASQETQYF; CDR3nt: TGTGCCAGCAGTGCCAGCCAAGAGACCCAGTACTTC; len: 12; d_gene: -; v_gene: TRBV2; abundance: -; j_gene: TRBJ2-5
CDR3aa: CSAKRGGGGDPRPYEQYF; CDR3nt: TGCAGTGCTAAAAGGGGGGGAGGGGGCGACCCGCGGCCCTACGAGCAGTACTTC; len: 18; d_gene: -; v_gene: TRBV20-1; abundance: many; j_gene: TRBJ2-7
CDR3aa: CASNDGANYGYTF; CDR3nt: TGTGCCAGCAATGACGGAGCTAACTATGGCTACACCTTC; len: 13; d_gene: -; v_gene: TRBV7-9; abundance: -; j_gene: TRBJ1-2
CDR3aa: CASSLYTGPLHF; CDR3nt: TGTGCCAGCAGCTTATATACTGGCCCCCTCCACTTT; len: 12; d_gene: -; v_gene: TRBV5-6; abundance: few; j_gene: TRBJ1-6
CDR3aa: CASRIGQQNPYNSPLHF; CDR3nt: TGCGCCAGCAGGATCGGACAGCAAAACCCTTATAATTCACCCCTCCACTTT; len: 17; d_gene: -; v_gene: TRBV5-1; abundance: many; j_gene: TRBJ1-6
CDR3aa: CASSRDYRASTGNTIYF; CDR3nt: TGTGCCAGCAGCCGCGACTACAGGGCTTCCACTGGAAACACCATATATTTT; len: 17; d_gene: -; v_gene: TRBV2; abundance: -; j_gene: TRBJ1-3
CDR3aa: CASRPGTGLGAQHF; CDR3nt: TGTGCCAGCAGGCCGGGGACAGGGTTAGGGGCCCAGCATTTT; len: 14; d_gene: TRBD1; v_gene: TRBV6-2/TRBV6-3; abundance: many; j_gene: TRBJ1-5
CDR3aa: CASSPRTGGYEAFF; CDR3nt: TGCGCCAGCAGCCCTAGGACAGGGGGATATGAAGCTTTCTTT; len: 14; d_gene: TRBD1; v_gene: TRBV5-1; abundance: -; j_gene: TRBJ1-1
CDR3aa: CATSDFRIGELFF; CDR3nt: TGTGCCACCAGTGATTTTAGAATTGGGGAGCTGTTTTTT; len: 13; d_gene: -; v_gene: TRBV24-1; abundance: few; j_gene: TRBJ2-2
CDR3aa: CASSLVTQRYAGELFF; CDR3nt: TGCGCCAGCAGCTTAGTGACTCAACGGTATGCCGGGGAGCTGTTTTTT; len: 16; d_gene: -; v_gene: TRBV5-1; abundance: -; j_gene: TRBJ2-2
CDR3aa: CASSTTLQYQPQHF; CDR3nt: TGTGCCAGCAGTACCACCCTACAGTATCAGCCCCAGCATTTT; len: 14; d_gene: -; v_gene: TRBV28; abundance: -; j_gene: TRBJ1-5
CDR3aa: CASSDGWDYEQYF; CDR3nt: TGTGCCAGCAGTGATGGATGGGACTACGAGCAGTACTTC; len: 13; d_gene: -; v_gene: TRBV6-1; abundance: -; j_gene: TRBJ2-7
CDR3aa: CAWTGWGSTEAFF; CDR3nt: TGTGCCTGGACAGGATGGGGAAGCACTGAAGCTTTCTTT; len: 13; d_gene: -; v_gene: TRBV30; abundance: many; j_gene: TRBJ1-1
CDR3aa: CSARVGTPAYEQYF; CDR3nt: TGCAGTGCTAGAGTTGGGACGCCCGCCTACGAGCAGTACTTC; len: 14; d_gene: -; v_gene: TRBV20-1; abundance: many; j_gene: TRBJ2-7